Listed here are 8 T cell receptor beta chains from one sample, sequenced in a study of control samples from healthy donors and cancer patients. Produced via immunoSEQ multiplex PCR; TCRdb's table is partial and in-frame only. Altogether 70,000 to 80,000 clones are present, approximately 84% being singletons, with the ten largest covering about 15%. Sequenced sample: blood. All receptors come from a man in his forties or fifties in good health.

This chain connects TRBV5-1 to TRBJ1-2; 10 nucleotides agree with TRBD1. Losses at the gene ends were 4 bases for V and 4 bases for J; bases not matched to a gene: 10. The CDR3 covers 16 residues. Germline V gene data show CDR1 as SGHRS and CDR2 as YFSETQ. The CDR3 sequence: CASSVSGTGATYGYTF. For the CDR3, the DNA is TGCGCCAGCAGCGTATCCGGGACAGGGGCCACCTATGGCTACACCTTC. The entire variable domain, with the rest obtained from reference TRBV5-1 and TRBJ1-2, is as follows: KAGVTQTPRYLIKTRGQQVTLSCSPISGHRSVSWYQQTPGQGLQFLFEYFSETQRNKGNFPGRFSGRQFSNSRSEMNVSTLELGDSALYLCASSVSGTGATYGYTFGSGTRLTVV.

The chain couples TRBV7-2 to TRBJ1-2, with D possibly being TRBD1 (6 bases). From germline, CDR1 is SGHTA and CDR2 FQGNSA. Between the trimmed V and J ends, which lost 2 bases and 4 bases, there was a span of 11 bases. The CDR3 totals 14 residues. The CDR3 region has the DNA TGTGCCAGCAGCTTACCACAGGGATTCTATGGCTACACCTTC. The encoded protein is CASSLPQGFYGYTF.

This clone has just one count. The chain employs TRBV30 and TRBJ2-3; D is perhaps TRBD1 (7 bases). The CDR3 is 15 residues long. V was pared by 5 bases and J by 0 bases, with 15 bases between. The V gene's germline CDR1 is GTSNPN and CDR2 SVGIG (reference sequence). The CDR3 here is CAWGGTEGSTDTQYF. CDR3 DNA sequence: TGTGCCTGGGGAGGGACAGAGGGAAGCACAGATACGCAGTATTTT.

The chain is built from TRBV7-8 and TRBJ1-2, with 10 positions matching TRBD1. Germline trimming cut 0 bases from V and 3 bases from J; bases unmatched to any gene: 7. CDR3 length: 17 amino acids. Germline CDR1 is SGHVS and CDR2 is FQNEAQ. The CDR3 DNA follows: TGTGCCAGCAGCTTAGCTCTGGGACAGGGGATTTACTATGGCTACACCTTC. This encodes CASSLALGQGIYYGYTF.

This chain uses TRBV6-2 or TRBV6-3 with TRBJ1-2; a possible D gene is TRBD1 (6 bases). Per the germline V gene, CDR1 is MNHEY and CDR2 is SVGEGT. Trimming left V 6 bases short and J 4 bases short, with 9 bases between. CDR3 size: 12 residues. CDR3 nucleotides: TGTGCCAGCAGCGCGACAGGCTATGGCTACACCTTC. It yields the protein CASSATGYGYTF.

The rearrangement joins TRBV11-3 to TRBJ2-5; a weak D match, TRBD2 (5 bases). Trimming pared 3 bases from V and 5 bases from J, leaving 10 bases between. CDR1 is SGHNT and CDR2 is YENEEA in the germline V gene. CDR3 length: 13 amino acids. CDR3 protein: CASSFRRLETQYF. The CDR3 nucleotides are TGTGCCAGCAGCTTTAGGAGGTTGGAGACCCAGTACTTC.

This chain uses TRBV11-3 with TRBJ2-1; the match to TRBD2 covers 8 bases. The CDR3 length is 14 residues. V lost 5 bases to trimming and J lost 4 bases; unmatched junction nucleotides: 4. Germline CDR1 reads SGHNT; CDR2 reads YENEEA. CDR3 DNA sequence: TGTGCCAGCAGCGTCGGGGGGGGATACAATGAGCAGTTCTTC. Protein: CASSVGGGYNEQFF.

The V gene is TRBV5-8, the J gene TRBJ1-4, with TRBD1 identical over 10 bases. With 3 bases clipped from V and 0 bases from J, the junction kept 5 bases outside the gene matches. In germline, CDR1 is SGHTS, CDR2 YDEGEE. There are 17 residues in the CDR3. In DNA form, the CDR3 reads TGTGCCAGCAGCTCCGGGACAGGGGTGGCAACTAATGAAAAACTGTTTTTT. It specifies CASSSGTGVATNEKLFF. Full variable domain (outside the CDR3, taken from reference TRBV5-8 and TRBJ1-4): EAGVTQSPTHLIKTRGQQATLRCSPISGHTSVYWYQQALGLGLQFLLWYDEGEERNRGNFPPRFSGRQFPNYSSELNVNALELEDSALYLCASSSGTGVATNEKLFFGSGTQLSVL.